This TCR beta chain appears in the sequencing data of a study of human T cells and chemical hapten exposure. The sample's time point: pre-sensitization, week 0. Noted treatment: therapeutic diphenylcyclopropenone sensitization with weekly scalp DPC. One entry per CDR3 protein results from TCRdb running MiXCR on the RACE reads. The table lists roughly 380,000 distinct CDR3 sequences, roughly 5% of them singletons. The sample in question was whole blood, obtained in connection with sensitization to the hapten diphenylcyclopropenone (DPC). This clonotype was obtained from a woman between 50 and 59 years old with alopecia areata. Some clones in this sample may be carry-over from other donors' samples.

CDR3 sequence (DNA): TGTGCCAGCAGCCACCGCCCTCTATTGACAGGGGGCAACACTGAAGCTTTCTTT. As protein: CASSHRPLLTGGNTEAFF. The chain has TRBV14 and TRBJ1-1, with 10 positions matching TRBD1. J gave up 2 bases and V 3 bases, and 12 bases lay outside the gene matches. The CDR3 covers 18 residues. In germline, CDR1 is SGHDN, CDR2 FVKESK.